The TCR beta chain under discussion was sequenced for a study of post-analysis software for immune sequencing data. A remark on this clonotype: The antigen remains undetermined.

TCR beta cDNA libraries had unique molecular identifiers. TCRdb processed the PCR reads anew with MiXCR; each CDR3 protein has one entry. The sample carries 150,000 to 200,000 distinct CDR3 sequences, around 28% recorded once. Notes on the study in general: TRBV5-6, TRBV5-1 and TRBV20-1 belonged to a set of roughly 5 TRBV segments that were more frequent in patients than controls.

Trimming cost V 5 bases and J 0 bases, with 11 bases left between them. The length of the CDR3 is 14 residues. The V gene's germline CDR1 is SEHNR and CDR2 FQNEAQ (reference sequence). The clonotype originates from a girl aged 10-17 years with multiple sclerosis. This chain connects TRBV7-9 to TRBJ2-7; D possibly matches TRBD1 or TRBD2 (5 bases each). Material: blood. CDR3 nucleotide sequence: TGTGCCAGCAGCAGGACAACTAGCTCCTACGAGCAGTACTTC. It yields the protein CASSRTTSSYEQYF.